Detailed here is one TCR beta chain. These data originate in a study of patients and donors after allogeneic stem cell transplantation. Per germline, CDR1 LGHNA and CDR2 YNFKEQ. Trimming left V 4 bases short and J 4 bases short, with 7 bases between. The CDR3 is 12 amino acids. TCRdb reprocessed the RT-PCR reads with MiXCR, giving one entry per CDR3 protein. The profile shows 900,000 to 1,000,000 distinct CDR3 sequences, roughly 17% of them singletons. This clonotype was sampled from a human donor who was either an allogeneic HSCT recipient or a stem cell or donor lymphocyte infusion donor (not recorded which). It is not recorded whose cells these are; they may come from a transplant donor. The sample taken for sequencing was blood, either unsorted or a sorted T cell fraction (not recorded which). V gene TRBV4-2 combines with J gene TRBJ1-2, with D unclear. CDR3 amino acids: CASSPDAYGYTF. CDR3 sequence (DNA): TGTGCCAGCAGCCCTGATGCCTATGGCTACACCTTC.